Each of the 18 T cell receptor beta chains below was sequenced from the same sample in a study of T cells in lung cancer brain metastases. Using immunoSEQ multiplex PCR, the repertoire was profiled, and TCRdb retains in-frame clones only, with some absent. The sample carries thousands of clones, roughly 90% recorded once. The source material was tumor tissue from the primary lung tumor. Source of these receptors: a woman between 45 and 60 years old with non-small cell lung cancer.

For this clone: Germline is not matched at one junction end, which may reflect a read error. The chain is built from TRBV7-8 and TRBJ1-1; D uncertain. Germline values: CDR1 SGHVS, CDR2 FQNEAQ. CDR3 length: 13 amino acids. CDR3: CASSLAMNTEAFF. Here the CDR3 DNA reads TGTGCCAGCAGCTTAGCGATGAATACTGAAGCTTTCTTT.

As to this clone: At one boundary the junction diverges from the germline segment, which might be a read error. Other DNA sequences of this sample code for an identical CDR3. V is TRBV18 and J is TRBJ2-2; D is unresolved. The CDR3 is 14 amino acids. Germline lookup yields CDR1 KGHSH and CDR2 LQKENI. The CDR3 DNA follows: TGTGCCAGCTCACCAACAAGGCGGACCGGAGAGCTGTTTTTT. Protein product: CASSPTRRTGELFF.

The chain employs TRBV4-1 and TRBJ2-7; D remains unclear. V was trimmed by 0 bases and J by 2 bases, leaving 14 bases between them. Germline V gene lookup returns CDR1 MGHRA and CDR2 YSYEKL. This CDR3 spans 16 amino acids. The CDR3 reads CASSQDYDGYTYEQYF. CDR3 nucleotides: TGCGCCAGCAGCCAAGATTACGATGGCTATACCTACGAGCAGTACTTC.

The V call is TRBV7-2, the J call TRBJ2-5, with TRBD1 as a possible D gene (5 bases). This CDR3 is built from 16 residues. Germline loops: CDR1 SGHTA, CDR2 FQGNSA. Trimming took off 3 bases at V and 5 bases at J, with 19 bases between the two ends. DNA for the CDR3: TGTGCCAGCAGCTTGACAGCGTTGGGCGCGGTTGAGACCCAGTACTTC. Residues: CASSLTALGAVETQYF.

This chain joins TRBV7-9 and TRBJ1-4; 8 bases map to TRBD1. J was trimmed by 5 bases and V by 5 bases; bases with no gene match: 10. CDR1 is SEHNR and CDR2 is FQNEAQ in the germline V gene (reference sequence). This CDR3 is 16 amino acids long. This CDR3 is CASSAHQGAQNEKLFF. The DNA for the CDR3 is TGTGCCAGCAGCGCCCACCAGGGGGCCCAAAATGAAAAACTGTTTTTT.

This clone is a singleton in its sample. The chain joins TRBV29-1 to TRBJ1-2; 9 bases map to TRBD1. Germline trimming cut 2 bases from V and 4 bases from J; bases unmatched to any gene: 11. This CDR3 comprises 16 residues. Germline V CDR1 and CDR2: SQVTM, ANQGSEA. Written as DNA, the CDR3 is TGCAGCGTTGAACAGCCGACAGGGGGAATGACCTATGGCTACACCTTC. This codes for CSVEQPTGGMTYGYTF.

The DNA of the CDR3 is TGTGCCAGCAGCAGGGCCGATAGCGCCTACGAGCAGTACTTC. Translated: CASSRADSAYEQYF. The J gene is TRBJ2-7, the V gene TRBV9, with TRBD2 as a possible D gene (5 bases). Germline CDR1 SGDLS, CDR2 YYNGEE. The CDR3 is 14 residues long. The V end lost 4 bases, the J end lost 2 bases, and 13 bases lay between the germline ends.

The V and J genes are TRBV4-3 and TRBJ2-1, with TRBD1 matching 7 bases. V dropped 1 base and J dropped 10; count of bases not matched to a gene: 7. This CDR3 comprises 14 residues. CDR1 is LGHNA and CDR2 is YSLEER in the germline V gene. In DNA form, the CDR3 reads TGCGCCAGCAGCCAAGCCGGAGGACAGGCCGAGCAGTTCTTC. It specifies CASSQAGGQAEQFF.

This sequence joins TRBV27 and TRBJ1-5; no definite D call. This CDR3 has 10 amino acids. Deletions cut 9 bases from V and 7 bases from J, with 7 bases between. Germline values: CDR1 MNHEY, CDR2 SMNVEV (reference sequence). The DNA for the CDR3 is TGTGCCAGTGGGTGGCAGCCCCAGCATTTT. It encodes CASGWQPQHF.

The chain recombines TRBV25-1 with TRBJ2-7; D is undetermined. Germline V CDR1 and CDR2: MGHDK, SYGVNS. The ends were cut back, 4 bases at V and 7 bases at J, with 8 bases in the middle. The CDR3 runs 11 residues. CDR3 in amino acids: CASSVGKEQYF. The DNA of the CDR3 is TGTGCCAGCAGTGTAGGGAAGGAGCAGTACTTC.

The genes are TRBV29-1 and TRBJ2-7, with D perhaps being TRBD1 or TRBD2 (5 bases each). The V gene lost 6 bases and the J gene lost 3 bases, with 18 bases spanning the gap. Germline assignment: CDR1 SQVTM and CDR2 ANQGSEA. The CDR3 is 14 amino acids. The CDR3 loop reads CSVGPREKNYEQYF. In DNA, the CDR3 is TGCAGCGTAGGACCCAGGGAGAAGAACTACGAGCAGTACTTC.

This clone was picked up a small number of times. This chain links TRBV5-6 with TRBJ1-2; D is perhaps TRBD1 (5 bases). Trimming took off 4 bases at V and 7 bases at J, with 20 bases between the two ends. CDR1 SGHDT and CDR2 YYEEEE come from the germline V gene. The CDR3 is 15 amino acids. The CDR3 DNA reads TGTGCCAGCAGCCCCCGAGGCAGGGTGATAAGTGGCTACACCTTC. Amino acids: CASSPRGRVISGYTF.

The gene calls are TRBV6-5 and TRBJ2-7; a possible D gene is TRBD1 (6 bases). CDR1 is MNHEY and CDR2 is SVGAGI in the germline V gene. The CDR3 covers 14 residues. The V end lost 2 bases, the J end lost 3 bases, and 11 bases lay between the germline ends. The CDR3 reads CASSYDRSGYEQYF. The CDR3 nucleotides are TGTGCCAGCAGTTACGACAGGTCCGGCTACGAGCAGTACTTC.

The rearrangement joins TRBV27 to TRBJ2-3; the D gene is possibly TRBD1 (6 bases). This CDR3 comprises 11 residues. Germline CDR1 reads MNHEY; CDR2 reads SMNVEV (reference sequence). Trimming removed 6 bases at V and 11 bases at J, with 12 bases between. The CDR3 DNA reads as TGTGCCAGCAGGGACAGTTGGTGGCAGTATTTT. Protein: CASRDSWWQYF.

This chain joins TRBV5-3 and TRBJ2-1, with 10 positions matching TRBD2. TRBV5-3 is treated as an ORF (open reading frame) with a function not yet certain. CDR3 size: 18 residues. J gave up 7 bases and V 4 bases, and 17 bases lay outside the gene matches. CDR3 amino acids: CARSLFPWSGRAGNEQFF. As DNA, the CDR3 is TGTGCCAGAAGCCTCTTCCCCTGGAGCGGGAGGGCCGGAAATGAGCAGTTCTTC.

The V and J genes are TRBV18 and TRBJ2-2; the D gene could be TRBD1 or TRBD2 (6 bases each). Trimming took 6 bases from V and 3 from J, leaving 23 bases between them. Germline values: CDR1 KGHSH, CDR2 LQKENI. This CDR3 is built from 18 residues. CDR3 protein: CASSLLPWGASDTGELFF. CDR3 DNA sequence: TGTGCCAGCTCGTTGCTACCGTGGGGGGCTTCAGACACCGGGGAGCTGTTTTTT.

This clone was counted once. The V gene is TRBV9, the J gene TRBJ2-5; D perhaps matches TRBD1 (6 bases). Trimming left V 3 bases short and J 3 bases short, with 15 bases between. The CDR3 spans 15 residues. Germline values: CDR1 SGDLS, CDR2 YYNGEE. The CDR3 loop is CASSGGTLGEETQYF. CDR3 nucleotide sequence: TGTGCCAGCAGCGGGGGGACACTGGGAGAAGAGACCCAGTACTTC.

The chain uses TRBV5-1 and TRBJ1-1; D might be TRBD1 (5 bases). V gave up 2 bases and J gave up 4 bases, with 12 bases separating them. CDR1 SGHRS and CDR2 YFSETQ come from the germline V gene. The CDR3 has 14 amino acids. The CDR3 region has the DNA TGCGCCAGCAGCTTCGAAGGTGGGACCACTGAAGCTTTCTTT. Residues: CASSFEGGTTEAFF.